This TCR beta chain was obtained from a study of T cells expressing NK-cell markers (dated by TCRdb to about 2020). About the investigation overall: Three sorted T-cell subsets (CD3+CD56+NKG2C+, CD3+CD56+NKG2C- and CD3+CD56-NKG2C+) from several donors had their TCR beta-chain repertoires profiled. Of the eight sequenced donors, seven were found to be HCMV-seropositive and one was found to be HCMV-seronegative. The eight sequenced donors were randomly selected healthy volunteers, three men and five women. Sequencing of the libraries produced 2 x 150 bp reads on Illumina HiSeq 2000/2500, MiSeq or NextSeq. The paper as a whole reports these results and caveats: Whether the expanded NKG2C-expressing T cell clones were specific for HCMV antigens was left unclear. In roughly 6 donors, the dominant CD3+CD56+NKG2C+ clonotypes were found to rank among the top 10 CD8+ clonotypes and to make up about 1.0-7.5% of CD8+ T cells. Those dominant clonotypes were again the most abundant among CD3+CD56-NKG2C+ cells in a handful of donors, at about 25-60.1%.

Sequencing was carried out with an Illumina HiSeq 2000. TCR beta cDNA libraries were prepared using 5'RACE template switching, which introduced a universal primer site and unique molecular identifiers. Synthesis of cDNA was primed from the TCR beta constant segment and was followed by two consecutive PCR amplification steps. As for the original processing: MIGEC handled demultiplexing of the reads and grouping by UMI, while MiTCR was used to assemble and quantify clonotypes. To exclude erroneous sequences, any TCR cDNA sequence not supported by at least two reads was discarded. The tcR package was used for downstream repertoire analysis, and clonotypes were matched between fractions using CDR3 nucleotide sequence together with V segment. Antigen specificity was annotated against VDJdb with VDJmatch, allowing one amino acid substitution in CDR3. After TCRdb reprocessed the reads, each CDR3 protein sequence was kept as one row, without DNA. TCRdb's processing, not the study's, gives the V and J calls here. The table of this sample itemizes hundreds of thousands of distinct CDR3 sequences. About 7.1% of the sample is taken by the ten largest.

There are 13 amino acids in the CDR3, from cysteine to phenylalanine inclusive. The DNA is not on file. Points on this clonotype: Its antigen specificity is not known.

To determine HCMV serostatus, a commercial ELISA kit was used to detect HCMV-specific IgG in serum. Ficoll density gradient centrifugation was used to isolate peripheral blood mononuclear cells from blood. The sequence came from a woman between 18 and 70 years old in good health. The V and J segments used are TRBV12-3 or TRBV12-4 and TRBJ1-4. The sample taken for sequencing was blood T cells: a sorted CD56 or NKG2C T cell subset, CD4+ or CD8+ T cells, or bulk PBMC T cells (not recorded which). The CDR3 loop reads CASSFAVSEKLFF.